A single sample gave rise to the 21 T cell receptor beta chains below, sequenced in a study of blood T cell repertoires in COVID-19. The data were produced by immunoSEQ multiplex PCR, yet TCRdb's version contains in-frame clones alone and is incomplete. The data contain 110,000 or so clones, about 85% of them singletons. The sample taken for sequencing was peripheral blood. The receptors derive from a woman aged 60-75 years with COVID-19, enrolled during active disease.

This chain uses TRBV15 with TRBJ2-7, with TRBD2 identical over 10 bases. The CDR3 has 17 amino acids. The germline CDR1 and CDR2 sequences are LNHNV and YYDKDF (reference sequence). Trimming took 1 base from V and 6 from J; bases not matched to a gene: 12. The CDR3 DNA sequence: TGTGCCACCAGCAGAGGCCTCAGCGGGGGGGCCTCAGGCGAGCAGTACTTC. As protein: CATSRGLSGGASGEQYF.

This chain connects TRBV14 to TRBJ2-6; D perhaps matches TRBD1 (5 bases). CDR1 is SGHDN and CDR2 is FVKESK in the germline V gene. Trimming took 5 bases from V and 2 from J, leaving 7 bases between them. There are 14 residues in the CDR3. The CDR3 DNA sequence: TGTGCCAGCAGCTCGACAGCTGGGGCCAACGTCCTGACTTTC. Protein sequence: CASSSTAGANVLTF.

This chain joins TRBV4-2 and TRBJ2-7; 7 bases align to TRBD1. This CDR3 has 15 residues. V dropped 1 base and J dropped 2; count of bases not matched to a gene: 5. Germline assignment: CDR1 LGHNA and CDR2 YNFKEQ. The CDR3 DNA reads TGTGCCAGCAGCCAAGCCAAGGGACAGCCCTACGAGCAGTACTTC. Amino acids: CASSQAKGQPYEQYF.

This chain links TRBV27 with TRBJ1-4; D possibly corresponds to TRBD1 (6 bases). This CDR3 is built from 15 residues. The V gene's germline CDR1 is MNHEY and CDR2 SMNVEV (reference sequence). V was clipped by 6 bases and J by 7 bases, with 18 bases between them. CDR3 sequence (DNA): TGTGCCAGCAGCTACCTTACAGGGAGGGGTGAAAAACTGTTTTTT. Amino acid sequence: CASSYLTGRGEKLFF.

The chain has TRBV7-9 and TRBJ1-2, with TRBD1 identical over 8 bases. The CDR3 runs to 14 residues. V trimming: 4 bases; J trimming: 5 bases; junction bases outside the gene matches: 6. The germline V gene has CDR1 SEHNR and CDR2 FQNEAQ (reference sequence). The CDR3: CASSSRGQEYGYTF. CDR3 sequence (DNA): TGTGCCAGCAGCTCCAGGGGGCAAGAGTATGGCTACACCTTC.

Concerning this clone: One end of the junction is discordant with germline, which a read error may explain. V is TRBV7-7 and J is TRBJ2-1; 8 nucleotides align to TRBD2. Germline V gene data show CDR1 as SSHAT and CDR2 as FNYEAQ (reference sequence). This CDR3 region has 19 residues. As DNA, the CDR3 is TGTGCTAGCAGCCTAAGACTTCCAGTAGCGCGGGGGGACTACAATGAGCAGTTCTTC. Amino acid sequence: CASSLRLPVARGDYNEQFF.

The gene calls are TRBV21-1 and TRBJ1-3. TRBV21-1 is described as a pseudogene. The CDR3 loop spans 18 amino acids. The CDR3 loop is CASSKLGGQGNAGNTIYF. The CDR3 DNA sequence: TGTGCCAGCAGCAAACTGGGGGGTCAGGGAAATGCGGGAAACACCATATATTTT.

CDR3 coding DNA: TGTGCCAGCAGCCGCCAGGCCCTGAACACTGAAGCTTTCTTT. Translated: CASSRQALNTEAFF. This chain joins TRBV4-2 and TRBJ1-1; D gene uncertain. Trimming took off 4 bases at V and 0 bases at J, with 9 bases between the two ends. This CDR3 is built from 14 residues. Germline loops: CDR1 LGHNA, CDR2 YNFKEQ.

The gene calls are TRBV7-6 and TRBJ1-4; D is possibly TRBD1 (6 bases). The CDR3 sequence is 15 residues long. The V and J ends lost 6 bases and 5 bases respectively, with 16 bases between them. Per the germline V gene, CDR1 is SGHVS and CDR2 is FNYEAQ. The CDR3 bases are TGTGCCAGCAGTTTGGCAGGACAGAAAAATGAAAAACTGTTTTTT. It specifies CASSLAGQKNEKLFF.

CDR3 in DNA: TGTGCCAGCAGCCGGACCGGGACTAGCGCTTTTACGGGTGAGCAGTTCTTC. Protein sequence: CASSRTGTSAFTGEQFF. The V and J genes are TRBV5-5 and TRBJ2-1; 10 bases agree with TRBD2. J was trimmed by 9 bases and V by 4 bases; bases with no gene match: 16. The CDR3 is 17 amino acids. Germline loops: CDR1 SGHKS, CDR2 YYEKEE (reference sequence).

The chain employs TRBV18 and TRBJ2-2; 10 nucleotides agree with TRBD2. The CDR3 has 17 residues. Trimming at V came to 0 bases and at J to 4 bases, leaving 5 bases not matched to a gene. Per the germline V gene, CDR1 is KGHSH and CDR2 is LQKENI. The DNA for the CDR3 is TGTGCCAGCTCACCACCGGGACTAGCGAGCTCCACCGGGGAGCTGTTTTTT. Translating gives CASSPPGLASSTGELFF.

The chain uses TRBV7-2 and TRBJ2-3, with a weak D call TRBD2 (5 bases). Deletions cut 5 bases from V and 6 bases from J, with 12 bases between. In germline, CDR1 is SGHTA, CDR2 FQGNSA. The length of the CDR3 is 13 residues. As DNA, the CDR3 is TGTGCCAGCAGCGCGGGCTCTGCCGATACGCAGTATTTT. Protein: CASSAGSADTQYF. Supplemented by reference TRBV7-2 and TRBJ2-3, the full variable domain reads GAGVSQSPSNKVTEKGKDVELRCDPISGHTALYWYRQSLGQGLEFLIYFQGNSAPDKSGLPSDRFSAERTGGSVSTLTIQRTQQEDSAVYLCASSAGSADTQYFGPGTRLTVL.

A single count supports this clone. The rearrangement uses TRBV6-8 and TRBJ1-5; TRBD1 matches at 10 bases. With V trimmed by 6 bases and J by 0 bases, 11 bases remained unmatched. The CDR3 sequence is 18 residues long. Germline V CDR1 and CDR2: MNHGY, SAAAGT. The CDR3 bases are TGTGCCAGCAGGACCGGGACAGGGGCCTTCTATAGCAATCAGCCCCAGCATTTT. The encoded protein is CASRTGTGAFYSNQPQHF.

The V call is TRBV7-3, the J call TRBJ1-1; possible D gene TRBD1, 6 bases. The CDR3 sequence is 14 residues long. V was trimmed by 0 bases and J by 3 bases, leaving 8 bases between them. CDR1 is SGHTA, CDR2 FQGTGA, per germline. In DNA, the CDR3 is TGTGCCAGCAGCTTAACAGGGGGAGACACTGAAGCTTTCTTT. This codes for CASSLTGGDTEAFF.

The CDR3 coding sequence is TGTGCCAGCAGTTACTCTATGAGCTTAGCTAACTATGGCTACACCTTC. Translated: CASSYSMSLANYGYTF. The V call is TRBV6-5, the J call TRBJ1-2; no clear D. CDR3 length: 16 amino acids. Looked up from germline, CDR1 is MNHEY and CDR2 is SVGAGI. V shed 0 bases and J shed 0 bases, with 11 bases lying between them.

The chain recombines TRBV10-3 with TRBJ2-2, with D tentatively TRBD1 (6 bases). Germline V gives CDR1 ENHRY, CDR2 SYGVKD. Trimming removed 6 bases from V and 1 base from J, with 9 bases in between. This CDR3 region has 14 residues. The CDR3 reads CAIRLGQNTGELFF. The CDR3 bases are TGTGCCATCAGATTGGGACAGAACACCGGGGAGCTGTTTTTT.

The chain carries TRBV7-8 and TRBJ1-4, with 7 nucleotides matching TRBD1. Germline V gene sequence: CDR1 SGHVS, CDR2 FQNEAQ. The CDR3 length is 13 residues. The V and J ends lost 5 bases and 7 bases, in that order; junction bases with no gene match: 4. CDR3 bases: TGTGCCAGCAGCACAGACAGGGTTGAAAAACTGTTTTTT. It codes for CASSTDRVEKLFF.

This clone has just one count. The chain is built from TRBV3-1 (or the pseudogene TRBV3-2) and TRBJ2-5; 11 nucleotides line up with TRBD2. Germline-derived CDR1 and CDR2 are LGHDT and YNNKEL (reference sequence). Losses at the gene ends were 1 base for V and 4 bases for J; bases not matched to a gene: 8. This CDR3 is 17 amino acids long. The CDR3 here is CASSQGALAGGRETQYF. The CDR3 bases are TGTGCCAGCAGCCAAGGAGCGCTAGCGGGGGGTCGAGAGACCCAGTACTTC.

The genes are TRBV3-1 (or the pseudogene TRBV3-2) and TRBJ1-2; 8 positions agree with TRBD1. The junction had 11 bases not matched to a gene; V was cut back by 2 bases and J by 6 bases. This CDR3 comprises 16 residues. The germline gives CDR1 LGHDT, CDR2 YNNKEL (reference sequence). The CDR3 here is CASSQSRTGRRNGYTF. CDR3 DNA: TGTGCCAGCAGCCAAAGCCGGACAGGGAGGAGGAATGGCTACACCTTC.

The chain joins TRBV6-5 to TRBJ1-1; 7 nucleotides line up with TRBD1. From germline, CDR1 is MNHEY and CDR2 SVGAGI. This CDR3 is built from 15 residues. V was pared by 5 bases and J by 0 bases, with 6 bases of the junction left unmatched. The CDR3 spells CASSRRQGLNTEAFF. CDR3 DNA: TGTGCCAGCAGTCGGCGACAGGGCTTGAACACTGAAGCTTTCTTT.

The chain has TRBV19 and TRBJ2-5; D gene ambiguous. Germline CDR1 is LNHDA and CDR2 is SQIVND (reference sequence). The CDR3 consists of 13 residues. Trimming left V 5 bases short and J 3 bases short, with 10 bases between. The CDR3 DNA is TGTGCCAGTAGTTTCGCCCCAGAAGAGACCCAGTACTTC. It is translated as CASSFAPEETQYF.